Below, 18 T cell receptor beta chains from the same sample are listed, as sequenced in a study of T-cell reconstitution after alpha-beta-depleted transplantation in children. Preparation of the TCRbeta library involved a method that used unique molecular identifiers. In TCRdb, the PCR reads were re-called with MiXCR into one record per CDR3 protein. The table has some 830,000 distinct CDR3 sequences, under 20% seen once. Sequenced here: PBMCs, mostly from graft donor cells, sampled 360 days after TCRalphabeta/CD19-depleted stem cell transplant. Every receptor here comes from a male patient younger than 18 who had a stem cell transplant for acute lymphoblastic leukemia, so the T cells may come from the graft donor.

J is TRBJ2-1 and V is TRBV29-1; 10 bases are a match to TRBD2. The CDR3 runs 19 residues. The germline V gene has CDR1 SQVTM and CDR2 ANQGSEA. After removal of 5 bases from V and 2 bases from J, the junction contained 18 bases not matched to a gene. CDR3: CSVRITSGDFSRPYNEQFF. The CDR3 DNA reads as TGCAGCGTTCGTATAACTAGCGGGGACTTTTCCCGACCCTACAATGAGCAGTTCTTC.

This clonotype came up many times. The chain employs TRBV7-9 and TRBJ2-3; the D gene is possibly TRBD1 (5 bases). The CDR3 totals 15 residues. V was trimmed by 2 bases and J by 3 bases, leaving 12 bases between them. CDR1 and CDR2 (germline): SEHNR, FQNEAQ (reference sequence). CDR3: CASSLRLQGTDTQYF. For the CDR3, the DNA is TGTGCCAGCAGCTTACGGCTTCAGGGTACAGATACGCAGTATTTT.

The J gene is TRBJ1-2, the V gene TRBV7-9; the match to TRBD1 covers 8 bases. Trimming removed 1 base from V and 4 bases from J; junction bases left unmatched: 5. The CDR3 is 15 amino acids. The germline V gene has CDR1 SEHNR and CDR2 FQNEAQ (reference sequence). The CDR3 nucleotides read TGTGCCAGCAGCTTAGTATTGACAGGGGCCTATGGCTACACCTTC. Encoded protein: CASSLVLTGAYGYTF.

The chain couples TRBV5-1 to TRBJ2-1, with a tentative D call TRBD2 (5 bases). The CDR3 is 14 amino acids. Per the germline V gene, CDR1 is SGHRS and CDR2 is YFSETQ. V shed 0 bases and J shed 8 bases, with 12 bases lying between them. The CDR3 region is CASSLETISDEQFF. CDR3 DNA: TGCGCCAGCAGCTTGGAGACTATTTCCGATGAGCAGTTCTTC. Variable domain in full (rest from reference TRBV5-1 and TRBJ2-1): KAGVTQTPRYLIKTRGQQVTLSCSPISGHRSVSWYQQTPGQGLQFLFEYFSETQRNKGNFPGRFSGRQFSNSRSEMNVSTLELGDSALYLCASSLETISDEQFFGPGTRLTVL.

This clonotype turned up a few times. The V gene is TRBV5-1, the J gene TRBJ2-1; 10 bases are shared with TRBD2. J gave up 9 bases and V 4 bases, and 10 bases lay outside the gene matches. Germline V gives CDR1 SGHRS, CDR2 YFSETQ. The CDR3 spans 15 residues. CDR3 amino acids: CASSPGLAPGGEQFF. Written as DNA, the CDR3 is TGCGCCAGCAGCCCGGGACTAGCGCCGGGTGGTGAGCAGTTCTTC.

CDR3 nucleotides: TGTGCCAGCAGCTTAGGCCAAACTAGAATGAACACCGGGGAGCTGTTTTTT. Translation gives CASSLGQTRMNTGELFF. This sequence joins TRBV11-2 and TRBJ2-2; weak D call: TRBD2 (5 bases). Trimming removed 1 base from V and 1 base from J, with 13 bases in between. This CDR3 comprises 17 residues. Per the germline V gene, CDR1 is SGHAT and CDR2 is FQNNGV. The whole variable domain, remainder taken from reference TRBV11-2 and TRBJ2-2, is EAGVAQSPRYKIIEKRQSVAFWCNPISGHATLYWYQQILGQGPKLLIQFQNNGVVDDSQLPKDRFSAERLKGVDSTLKIQPAKLEDSAVYLCASSLGQTRMNTGELFFGEGSRLTVL.

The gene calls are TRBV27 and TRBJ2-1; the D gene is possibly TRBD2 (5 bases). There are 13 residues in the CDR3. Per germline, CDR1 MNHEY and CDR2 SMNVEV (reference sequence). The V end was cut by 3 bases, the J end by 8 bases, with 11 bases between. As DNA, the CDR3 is TGTGCCAGCAGTTTGTCAACTAGTCATGAGCAGTTCTTC. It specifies CASSLSTSHEQFF.

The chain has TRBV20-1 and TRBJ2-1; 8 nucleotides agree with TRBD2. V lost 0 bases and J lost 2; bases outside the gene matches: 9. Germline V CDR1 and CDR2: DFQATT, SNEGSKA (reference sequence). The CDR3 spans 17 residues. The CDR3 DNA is TGCAGTGCTAGAGATCGCCAGCTAGCGGGCACCTACAATGAGCAGTTCTTC. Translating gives CSARDRQLAGTYNEQFF.

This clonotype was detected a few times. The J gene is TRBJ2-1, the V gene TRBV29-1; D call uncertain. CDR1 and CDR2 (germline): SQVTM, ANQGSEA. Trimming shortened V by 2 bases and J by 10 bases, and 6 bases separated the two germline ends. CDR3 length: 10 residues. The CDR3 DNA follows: TGCAGCGTTGAATTAGGGGAGCAGTTCTTC. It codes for CSVELGEQFF.

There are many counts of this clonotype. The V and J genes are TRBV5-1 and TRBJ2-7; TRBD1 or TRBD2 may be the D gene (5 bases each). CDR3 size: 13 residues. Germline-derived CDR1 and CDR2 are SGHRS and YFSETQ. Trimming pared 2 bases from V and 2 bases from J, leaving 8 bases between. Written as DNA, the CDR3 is TGCGCCAGCAGCTTCAGGGACCCCTACGAGCAGTACTTC. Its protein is CASSFRDPYEQYF. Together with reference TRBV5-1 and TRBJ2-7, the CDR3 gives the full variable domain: KAGVTQTPRYLIKTRGQQVTLSCSPISGHRSVSWYQQTPGQGLQFLFEYFSETQRNKGNFPGRFSGRQFSNSRSEMNVSTLELGDSALYLCASSFRDPYEQYFGPGTRLTVT.

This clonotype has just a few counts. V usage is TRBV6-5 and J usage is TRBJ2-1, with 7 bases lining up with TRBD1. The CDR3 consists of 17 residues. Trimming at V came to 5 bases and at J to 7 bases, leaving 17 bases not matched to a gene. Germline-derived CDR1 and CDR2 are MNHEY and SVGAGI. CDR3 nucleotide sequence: TGTGCCAGCAGTAGCCTCGTCTCCTCGACAGGGAAGAATGAGCAGTTCTTC. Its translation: CASSSLVSSTGKNEQFF.

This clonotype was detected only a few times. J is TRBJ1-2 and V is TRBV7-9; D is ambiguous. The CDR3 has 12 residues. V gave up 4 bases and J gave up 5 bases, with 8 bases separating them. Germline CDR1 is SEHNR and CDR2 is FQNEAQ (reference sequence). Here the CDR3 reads CASSSSPYGYTF. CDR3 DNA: TGTGCCAGCAGCTCGTCCCCTTATGGCTACACCTTC.

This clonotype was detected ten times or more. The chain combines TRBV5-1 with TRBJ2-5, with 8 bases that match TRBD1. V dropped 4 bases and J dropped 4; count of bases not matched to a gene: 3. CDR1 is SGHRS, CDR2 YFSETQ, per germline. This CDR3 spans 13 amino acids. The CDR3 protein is CASSRDRSETQYF. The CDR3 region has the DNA TGCGCCAGCAGCAGGGACAGGTCAGAGACCCAGTACTTC.

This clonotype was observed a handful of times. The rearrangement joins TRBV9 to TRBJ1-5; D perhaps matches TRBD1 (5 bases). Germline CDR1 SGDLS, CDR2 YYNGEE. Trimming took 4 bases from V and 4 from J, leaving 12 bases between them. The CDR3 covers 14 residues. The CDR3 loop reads CASSPRDQNQPQHF. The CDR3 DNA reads TGTGCCAGCAGCCCCAGGGACCAAAATCAGCCCCAGCATTTT.

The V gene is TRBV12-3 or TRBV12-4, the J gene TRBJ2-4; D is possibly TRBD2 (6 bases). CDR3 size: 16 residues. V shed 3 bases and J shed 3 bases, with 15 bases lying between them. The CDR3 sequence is CASSLGQGGHKNIQYF. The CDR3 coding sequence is TGTGCCAGCAGTTTGGGGCAGGGAGGCCACAAAAACATTCAGTACTTC.

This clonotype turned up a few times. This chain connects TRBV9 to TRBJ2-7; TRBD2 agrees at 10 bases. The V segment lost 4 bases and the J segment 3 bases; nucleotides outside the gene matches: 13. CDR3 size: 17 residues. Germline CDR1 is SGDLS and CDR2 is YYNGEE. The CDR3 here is CASSLEGSGLADYEQYF. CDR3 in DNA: TGTGCCAGCAGCTTGGAGGGGTCCGGACTAGCGGACTACGAGCAGTACTTC.

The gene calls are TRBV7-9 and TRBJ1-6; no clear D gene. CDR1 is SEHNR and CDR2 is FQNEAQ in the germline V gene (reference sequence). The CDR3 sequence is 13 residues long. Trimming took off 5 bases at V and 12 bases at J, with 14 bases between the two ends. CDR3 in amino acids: CASSPYGPGPLHF. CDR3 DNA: TGTGCCAGCAGCCCATACGGGCCGGGACCCCTCCACTTT.

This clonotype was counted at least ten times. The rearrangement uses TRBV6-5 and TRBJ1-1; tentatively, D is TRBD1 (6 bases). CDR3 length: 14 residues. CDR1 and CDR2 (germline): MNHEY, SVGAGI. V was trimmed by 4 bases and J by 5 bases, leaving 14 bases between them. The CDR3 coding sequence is TGTGCCAGCAGTTTCGAGGGGGGATGGACTGAAGCTTTCTTT. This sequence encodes CASSFEGGWTEAFF.